The T cell receptor beta chain under discussion was sequenced for a study of T cell changes during pregnancy in multiple sclerosis. Germline V gene data show CDR1 as MRHNA and CDR2 as SNTAGT. CDR3 length equals 16 residues. V lost 0 bases, J lost 5 bases, and 4 bases stayed unmatched. This table comes from immunoSEQ multiplex PCR, and its TCRdb copy is limited to in-frame clones, with some not included. The sample shows fewer than 85,000 clones, just under 95% of them seen only once. This specimen consisted of peripheral blood, obtained in the second trimester of pregnancy. The rearrangement uses TRBV6-4 and TRBJ2-3; 11 nucleotides line up with TRBD1. The TCR sequence derives from a female donor with multiple sclerosis, enrolled in a pregnancy study. CDR3 DNA: TGTGCCAGCAGTGACTCCCGTGGGACAGGGGGAGATACGCAGTATTTT. Its translation: CASSDSRGTGGDTQYF.